This T cell receptor (beta chain) was profiled in a study of T cells after yellow fever vaccination. Study-level background: Each low-cell-number fraction was prepared by means of SMART-Seq v4 Ultra Low Input.

V was pared by 2 bases and J by 3 bases, with 19 bases between. This CDR3 spans 17 amino acids. CDR1 and CDR2 (germline): MGHRA, YSYEKL. TCRdb recomputed calls from the 5' RACE reads with MiXCR, one row per CDR3 protein. This table holds approximately 180,000 distinct CDR3 sequences, roughly 6.4% found once. The sequence was obtained from a man aged 18-30 years who received the YFV17D yellow fever vaccine. Sequenced here: CD4+ T cells sorted from PBMCs, sampled on the day of the first yellow fever vaccination. This chain connects TRBV4-1 to TRBJ2-5; possibly TRBD1 for D (5 bases). CDR3 residues: CASSQRFTASREETQYF. The CDR3 DNA follows: TGCGCCAGCAGCCAACGATTCACGGCCTCCAGGGAAGAGACCCAGTACTTC.